This record concerns one T cell receptor beta chain sequence. Antigen unknown. The sample is drawn from a study of cytomegalovirus exposure and HLA in healthy donors. Notes on the study in general: A list of approximately 160 TCR beta chains associated with cytomegalovirus was given. TCR clusters originating in the first cohort tended to co-occur in the 120 validation repertoires, according to a later analysis. Rare TCR sequences dominated, though some public TCRs recurred in many donors.

Assay used: immunoSEQ multiplex PCR; TCRdb lists only in-frame clones, some missing. The table shows some 60,000 clones, with 95% to 96% occurring only once. This sequence was found in a man aged 18 to 29 in good health and CMV-seronegative. What was sequenced was PBMCs.

The CDR3 nucleotides are TGTGCCAGCAGGCTAGGCGGGGTAGCTTTCTTT. Its protein is CASRLGGVAFF. V is TRBV27 and J is TRBJ1-1, with D uncertain. Germline CDR1 MNHEY, CDR2 SMNVEV (reference sequence). The CDR3 totals 11 residues. Trimming pared 6 bases from V and 10 bases from J, leaving 12 bases between.